This is a list of T cell receptor beta chains from one sample in a study of cytomegalovirus exposure and HLA in healthy donors. Method: immunoSEQ multiplex PCR; TCRdb's copy keeps in-frame clones and lacks some. The profile covers over 95,000 clones, with roughly three quarters appearing a single time and 10% to 15% taken by the ten largest. Sequenced material: PBMCs. The receptor source for this set is a middle-aged woman in good health and CMV-seropositive. The CDR3 runs from the conserved cysteine through the conserved F or W. D genes are given only for firm matches. Part of the rows lack a size; the others show once, few, many or a class for expanded clones.

d_call j_call v_call clone_size cdr3_nt cdr3_aa
NA TRBJ1-4 TRBV2 NA TGTGCCAGCAGTGAAGGGTGGTGGGGCCTCGATGAAAAACTGTTTTTT CASSEGWWGLDEKLFF
NA TRBJ1-6 TRBV18 NA TGTGCCAGCTCAGAGGGTCCGAATCGCCGTTCACCCCTCCACTTT CASSEGPNRRSPLHF
TRBD2 TRBJ2-1 TRBV2 NA TGTGCCAGCAGTCCGCTAGCGGGGACCGGACAGTTCTTC CASSPLAGTGQFF
NA TRBJ2-2 TRBV7-2 NA TGTGCCAGCAGCTTAGCCACTGGGAACACCGGGGAGCTGTTTTTT CASSLATGNTGELFF
TRBD1 TRBJ2-7 TRBV2 NA TGTGCCAGCAGCAGACAGGGCCCTCCCTACGAGCAGTACTTC CASSRQGPPYEQYF
NA TRBJ2-3 TRBV6-1 NA TGTGCCAGCAGTGTCGACAGTAGCACAGATACGCAGTATTTT CASSVDSSTDTQYF
TRBD2 TRBJ2-5 TRBV5-1 NA TGCGCCAGCAGCCGGACTAGCGGGGGGGAAGAGACCCAGTACTTC CASSRTSGGEETQYF
NA TRBJ2-2 TRBV6-6 NA TGTGCCAGCAGTACTCCGTCGGGGGGCTCATCCGGGGAGCTGTTTTTT CASSTPSGGSSGELFF
NA TRBJ1-3 TRBV25-1 NA TGTGCCAGCAGTGATGCAGGGTCCGGAAACACCATATATTTT CASSDAGSGNTIYF
TRBD1 TRBJ1-1 TRBV4-2 NA TGTGCCAGCAGCCAAGAAGACAGGGTATGGAACACTGAAGCTTTCTTT CASSQEDRVWNTEAFF
NA TRBJ1-3 TRBV5-6 few TGTGCCAGCAGCTTCCCGACGGGCTCTGGAAACACCATATATTTT CASSFPTGSGNTIYF
NA TRBJ1-5 TRBV2 few TGTGCCAGCGGCGAGGGTAGCAATCAGCCCCAGCATTTT CASGEGSNQPQHF
NA TRBJ2-5 TRBV18 NA TGTGCCAGCTCACCTGACTCCAGCCAAGAGACCCAGTACTTC CASSPDSSQETQYF
NA TRBJ1-3 TRBV29-1 NA TGCAGCGTTAAAACAGGGATGGGAGGAAACACCATATATTTT CSVKTGMGGNTIYF
NA TRBJ1-1 TRBV7-8 NA TGTGCCAGCAGACCATGGGACTCCTCGAACACTGAAGCTTTCTTT CASRPWDSSNTEAFF
TRBD1 TRBJ1-3 TRBV27 NA TGTGCCAGCAGAAAACAGGGGTTTGAAAGGAACACCATATATTTT CASRKQGFERNTIYF
TRBD1 TRBJ1-6 TRBV5-4 once TGTGCCAGCAGCTTGGGGTGGACAGGGAATTCACCCCTCCACTTT CASSLGWTGNSPLHF
NA TRBJ1-1 TRBV4-2 NA TGTGCCAGCAGCCAAGATCTTACGGTGAACACTGAAGCTTTCTTT CASSQDLTVNTEAFF
NA TRBJ1-1 TRBV6-1 few TGTGCCAGCAGGATCAGGTGGGGGCCCACTGAAGCTTTCTTT CASRIRWGPTEAFF
NA TRBJ1-1 TRBV30 NA TGTGCCTGGAGTTTAGTGAACACTGAAGCTTTCTTT CAWSLVNTEAFF
TRBD1 TRBJ1-2 TRBV19 NA TGTGCCAGTACCCCCAGGGGGCAGGACTATGGCTACACCTTC CASTPRGQDYGYTF
TRBD1 TRBJ1-2 TRBV13 NA TGTGCCAGCAGCTTCGGGACAGACTATGGCTACACCTTC CASSFGTDYGYTF
NA TRBJ2-5 TRBV30 NA TGTGCCTGGAGTTTCAGGTTCGGGGAGGTCCCCCTTAGGACCCAGTACTTC CAWSFRFGEVPLRTQYF
TRBD1 TRBJ2-7 TRBV27 NA TGTGCCAGCAGTTCGCCCGGGACAGGGTCTGGGGAGCAGTACTTC CASSSPGTGSGEQYF
NA TRBJ1-2 TRBV7-9 NA TGTGCCAGCAGCCCCTTTCTCATCGGGACTATTAACTATGGCTACACCTTC CASSPFLIGTINYGYTF
TRBD1 TRBJ1-2 TRBV4-1 NA TGCGCCAGCAGCCCCCGACAGGGTGGCTACACCTTC CASSPRQGGYTF
NA TRBJ1-6 TRBV5-1 NA TGCGCCAGCAGCTTGGGGGGCGCCTATAATTCACCCCTCCACTTT CASSLGGAYNSPLHF
TRBD2 TRBJ2-5 TRBV5-6 once TGTGCCAGCAGCTACGGACTAGCGGGGTTCGAGACCCAGTACTTC CASSYGLAGFETQYF
NA TRBJ1-2 TRBV4-2 few TGTGCCAGCAGCCAAGAGCGAGGGTATGGCTACACCTTC CASSQERGYGYTF
NA TRBJ2-3 TRBV2 few TGTGCCAGCAGTGCTGTTACTAGCACAGATACGCAGTATTTT CASSAVTSTDTQYF
TRBD1 TRBJ1-1 TRBV2 once TGTGCCAGCACAGGGGGAGCTTTTTTAGCTTTCTTT CASTGGAFLAFF
NA TRBJ1-3 TRBV2 NA TGTGCCAGCAGTGTAGAACAGACTGGAAACACCATATATTTT CASSVEQTGNTIYF
TRBD2 TRBJ2-7 TRBV6-6 NA TGTGCCAGCAGCCCTAGCGGTACCTACGAGCAGTACTTC CASSPSGTYEQYF
NA TRBJ2-1 TRBV19 NA TGTGCCAGTAGTATTCAGGGCAGGGCTCGGACCTACAATGAGCAGTTCTTC CASSIQGRARTYNEQFF
NA TRBJ2-7 TRBV29-1 NA TGCAGCGTTAGGACAGATGGGCACGAGCAGTACTTC CSVRTDGHEQYF
NA TRBJ2-7 TRBV7-8 NA TGTGCCAGCAGCCCCAGGGGAGTAGGGTCCTACGAGCAGTACTTC CASSPRGVGSYEQYF
NA TRBJ1-3 TRBV13 NA TGTGCCAGCAGCGACCAGGGACAACCCGGAAACACCATATATTTT CASSDQGQPGNTIYF
TRBD2 TRBJ2-1 TRBV7-7 NA TGTGCTAGTAGGGCTAGCGGGGGAAATGAGCAGTTCTTC CASRASGGNEQFF
NA TRBJ1-4 TRBV6-5 NA TGTGCCAGCAGGAATTCAAGGAGGACTAATGAAAAACTGTTTTTT CASRNSRRTNEKLFF
TRBD2 TRBJ2-3 TRBV30 NA TGTGCCTGGAGGCTGGGGCTAGCGGTTAGCACAGATACGCAGTATTTT CAWRLGLAVSTDTQYF
NA TRBJ2-1 TRBV5-8 NA TGTGCCAGCAGCCAACCAGACAGGTACAATGAGCAGTTCTTC CASSQPDRYNEQFF
NA TRBJ1-2 TRBV28 NA TGTGCCAGCAGTCCATCGGGGGGAGGCTATGGCTACACCTTC CASSPSGGGYGYTF
TRBD1 TRBJ1-5 TRBV18 NA TGTGCCAGCTCCCCTCGGACAGGGCCGGGTCAGCCCCAGCATTTT CASSPRTGPGQPQHF
TRBD1 TRBJ1-1 TRBV18 NA TGTGCCAGCTCTCCTACATCCGGGACAGGGGGCAACACTGAAGCTTTCTTT CASSPTSGTGGNTEAFF
TRBD1 TRBJ2-7 TRBV19 NA TGTGCCAGTAGCCGACAGGGCAACTACGAGCAGTACTTC CASSRQGNYEQYF
TRBD1 TRBJ2-7 TRBV6-6 NA TGTGCCAGCAGTTGGGACAGGAGCTCCTACGAGCAGTACTTC CASSWDRSSYEQYF
NA TRBJ1-4 TRBV10-3 NA TGTGCCATCAGTGACCCCACTTCAGAAAAACTGTTTTTT CAISDPTSEKLFF
NA TRBJ2-7 TRBV5-1 NA TGCGCCAGCAGCTTTACAGGAGACTCCTACGAGCAGTACTTC CASSFTGDSYEQYF
NA TRBJ1-4 TRBV9 NA TGTGCCAGCAGCGTAGGACGGCTCGAGGATGAAAAACTGTTTTTT CASSVGRLEDEKLFF
TRBD1 TRBJ1-2 TRBV2 NA TGTGCCAGCAGCGCCTTGGAGGACAGGGGGCGAAGAGGCTACACCTTC CASSALEDRGRRGYTF
TRBD1 TRBJ1-2 TRBV7-9 NA TGTGCCAGCAGCTCGGACAGGGTGCCCAACTATGGCTACACCTTC CASSSDRVPNYGYTF
NA TRBJ2-7 TRBV6-6 once TGTGCCAGCAGTTTACAAGACCTAGGGCAGTACTTC CASSLQDLGQYF